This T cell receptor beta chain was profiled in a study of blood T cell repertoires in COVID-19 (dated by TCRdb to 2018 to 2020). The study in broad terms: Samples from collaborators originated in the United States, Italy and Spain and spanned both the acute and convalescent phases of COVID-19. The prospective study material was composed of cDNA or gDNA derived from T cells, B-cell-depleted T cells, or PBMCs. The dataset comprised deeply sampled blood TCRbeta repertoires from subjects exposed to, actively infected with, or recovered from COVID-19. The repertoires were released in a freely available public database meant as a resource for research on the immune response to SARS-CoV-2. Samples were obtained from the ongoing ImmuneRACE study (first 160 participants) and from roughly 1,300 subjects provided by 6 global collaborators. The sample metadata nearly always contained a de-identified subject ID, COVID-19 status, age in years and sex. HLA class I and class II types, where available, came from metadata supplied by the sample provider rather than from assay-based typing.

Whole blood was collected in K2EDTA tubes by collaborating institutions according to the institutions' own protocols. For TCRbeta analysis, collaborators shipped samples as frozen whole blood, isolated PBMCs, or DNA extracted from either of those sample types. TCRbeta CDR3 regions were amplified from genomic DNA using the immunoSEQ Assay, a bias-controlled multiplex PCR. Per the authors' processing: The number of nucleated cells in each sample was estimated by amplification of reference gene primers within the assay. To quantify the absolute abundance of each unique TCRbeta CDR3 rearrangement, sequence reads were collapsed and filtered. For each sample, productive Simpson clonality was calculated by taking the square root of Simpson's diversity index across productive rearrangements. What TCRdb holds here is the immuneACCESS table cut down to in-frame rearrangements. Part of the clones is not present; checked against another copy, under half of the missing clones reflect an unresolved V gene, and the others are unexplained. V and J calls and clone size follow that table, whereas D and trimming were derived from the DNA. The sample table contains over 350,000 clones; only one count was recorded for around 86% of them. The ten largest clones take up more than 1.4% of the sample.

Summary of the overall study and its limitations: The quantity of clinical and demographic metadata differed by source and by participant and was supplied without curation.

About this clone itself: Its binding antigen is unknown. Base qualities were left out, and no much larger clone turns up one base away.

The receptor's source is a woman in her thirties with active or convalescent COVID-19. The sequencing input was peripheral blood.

This receptor has the CDR3 CSVAAGVGTGELFF. The sequence in DNA is TGCAGCGTTGCGGCGGGAGTAGGGACCGGGGAGCTGTTTTTT. Recombination connected TRBV29-1 to TRBJ2-2, with 7 bases in between that match TRBD2. From V the trimming removes 4 bases and from J it removes 5 bases, while the gene matches leave 7 bases of the junction unaccounted for. Measured from the cysteine to the phenylalanine, the CDR3 is 14 residues long. Just the 42-base CDR3 DNA is kept, in frame starting at base 1. The germline V gene provides CDR1 SQVTM and CDR2 ANQGSEA.